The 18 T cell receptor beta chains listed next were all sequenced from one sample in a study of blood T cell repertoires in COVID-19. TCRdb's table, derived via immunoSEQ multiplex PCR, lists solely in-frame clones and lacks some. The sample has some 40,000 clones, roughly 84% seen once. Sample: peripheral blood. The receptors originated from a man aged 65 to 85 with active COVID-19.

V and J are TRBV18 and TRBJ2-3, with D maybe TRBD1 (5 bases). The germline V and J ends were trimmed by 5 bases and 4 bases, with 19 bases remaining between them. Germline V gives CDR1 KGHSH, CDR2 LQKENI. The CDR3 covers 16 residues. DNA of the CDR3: TGTGCCAGCTCAAAAGAAGTCTTGAGCAGGGCAGATACGCAGTATTTT. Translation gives CASSKEVLSRADTQYF.

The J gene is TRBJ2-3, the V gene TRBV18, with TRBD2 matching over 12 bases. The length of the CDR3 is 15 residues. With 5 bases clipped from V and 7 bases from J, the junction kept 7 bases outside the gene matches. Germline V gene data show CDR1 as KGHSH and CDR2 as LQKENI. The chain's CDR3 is CASSTSLAGGYTQYF. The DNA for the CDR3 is TGTGCCAGCTCAACGTCACTAGCGGGGGGATATACGCAGTATTTT.

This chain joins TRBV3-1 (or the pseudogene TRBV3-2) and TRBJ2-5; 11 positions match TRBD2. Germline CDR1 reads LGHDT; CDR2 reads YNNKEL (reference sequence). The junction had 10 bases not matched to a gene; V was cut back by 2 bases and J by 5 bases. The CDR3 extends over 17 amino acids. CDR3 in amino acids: CASSQWETSGKGETQYF. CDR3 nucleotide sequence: TGTGCCAGCAGCCAATGGGAGACTAGCGGGAAGGGTGAGACCCAGTACTTC.

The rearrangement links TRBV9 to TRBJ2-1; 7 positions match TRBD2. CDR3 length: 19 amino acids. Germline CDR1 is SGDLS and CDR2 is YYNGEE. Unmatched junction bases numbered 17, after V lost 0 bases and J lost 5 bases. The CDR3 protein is CASSVARTQGGSGDNEQFF. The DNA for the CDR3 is TGTGCCAGCAGCGTAGCTCGGACGCAAGGCGGGAGTGGCGACAATGAGCAGTTCTTC.

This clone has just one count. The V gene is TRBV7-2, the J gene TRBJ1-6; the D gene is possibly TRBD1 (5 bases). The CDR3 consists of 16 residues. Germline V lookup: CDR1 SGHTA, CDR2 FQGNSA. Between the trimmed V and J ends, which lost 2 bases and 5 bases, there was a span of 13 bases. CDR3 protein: CASSLLSNRNNSPLHF. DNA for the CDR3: TGTGCCAGCAGCTTATTGTCAAACAGGAATAATTCACCCCTCCACTTT.

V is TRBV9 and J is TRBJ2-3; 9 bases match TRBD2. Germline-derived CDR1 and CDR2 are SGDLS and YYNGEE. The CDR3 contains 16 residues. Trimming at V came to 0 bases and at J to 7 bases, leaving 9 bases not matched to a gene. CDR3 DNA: TGTGCCAGCAGCGTAGCCCCAGCGGGAGGTTCAAATACGCAGTATTTT. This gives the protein CASSVAPAGGSNTQYF.

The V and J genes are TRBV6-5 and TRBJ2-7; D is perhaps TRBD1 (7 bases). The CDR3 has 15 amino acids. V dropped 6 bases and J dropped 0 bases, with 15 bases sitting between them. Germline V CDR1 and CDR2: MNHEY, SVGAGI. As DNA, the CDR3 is TGTGCCAGCAGCCCCCGGCAGGGGGGCTCCTACGAGCAGTACTTC. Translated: CASSPRQGGSYEQYF.

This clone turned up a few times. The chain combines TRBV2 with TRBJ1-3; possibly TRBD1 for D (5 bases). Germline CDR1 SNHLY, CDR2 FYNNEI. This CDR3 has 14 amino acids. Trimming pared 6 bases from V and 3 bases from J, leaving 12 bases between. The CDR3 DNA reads TGTGCCAGCAGCACCCGACAGCTTGGAAACACCATATATTTT. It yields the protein CASSTRQLGNTIYF.

This CDR3 reads CASSLGYRQGIGYGYTF. CDR3 bases: TGCGCCAGCAGCTTGGGTTACCGACAGGGGATTGGCTATGGCTACACCTTC. This rearrangement joins TRBV5-1 to TRBJ1-2, with 8 nucleotides matching TRBD1. The length of the CDR3 is 17 residues. In germline, CDR1 is SGHRS, CDR2 YFSETQ. Trimming cost V 0 bases and J 4 bases; bases outside gene matches: 11.

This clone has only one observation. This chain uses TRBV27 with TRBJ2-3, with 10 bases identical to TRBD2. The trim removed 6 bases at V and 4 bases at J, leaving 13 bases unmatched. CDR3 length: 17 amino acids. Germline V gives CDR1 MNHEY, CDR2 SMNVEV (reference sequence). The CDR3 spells CASSQVRLAGESDTQYF. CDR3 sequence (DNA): TGTGCCAGCAGCCAGGTTCGGCTAGCGGGAGAGTCAGATACGCAGTATTTT.

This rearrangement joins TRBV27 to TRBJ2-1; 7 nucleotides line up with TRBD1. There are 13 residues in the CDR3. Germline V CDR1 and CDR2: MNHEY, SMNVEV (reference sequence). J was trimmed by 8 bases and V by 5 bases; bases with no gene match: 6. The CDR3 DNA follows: TGTGCCAGCAGTGTCCGGGACAGCTATGAGCAGTTCTTC. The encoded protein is CASSVRDSYEQFF.

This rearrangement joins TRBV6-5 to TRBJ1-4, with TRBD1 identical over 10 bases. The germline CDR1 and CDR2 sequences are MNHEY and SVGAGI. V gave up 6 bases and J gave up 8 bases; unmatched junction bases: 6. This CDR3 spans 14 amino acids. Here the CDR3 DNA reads TGTGCCAGCAGGTGGACAGGGGGAAGCGAAAAACTGTTTTTT. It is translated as CASRWTGGSEKLFF.

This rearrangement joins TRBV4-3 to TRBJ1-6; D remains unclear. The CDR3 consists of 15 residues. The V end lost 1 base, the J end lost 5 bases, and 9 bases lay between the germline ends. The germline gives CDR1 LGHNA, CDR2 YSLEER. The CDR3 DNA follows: TGCGCCAGCAGCCAAGTTGCAGTCGATAATTCACCCCTCCACTTT. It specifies CASSQVAVDNSPLHF.

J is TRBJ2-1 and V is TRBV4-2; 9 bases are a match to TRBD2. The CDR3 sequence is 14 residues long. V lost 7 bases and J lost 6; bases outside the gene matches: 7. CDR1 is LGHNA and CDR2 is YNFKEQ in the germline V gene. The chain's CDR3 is CASKAGGRPNEQFF. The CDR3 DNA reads TGTGCCAGCAAGGCGGGAGGGAGGCCCAATGAGCAGTTCTTC.

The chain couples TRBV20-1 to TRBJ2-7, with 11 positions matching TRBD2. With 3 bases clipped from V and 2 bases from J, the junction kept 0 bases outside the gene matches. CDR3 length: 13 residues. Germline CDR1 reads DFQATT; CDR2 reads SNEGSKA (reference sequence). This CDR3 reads CSASSGRAYEQYF. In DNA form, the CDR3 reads TGCAGTGCTAGTAGCGGGAGGGCCTACGAGCAGTACTTC.

The CDR3 reads CASSPASRVSGNTIYF. CDR3 DNA: TGCGCCAGCAGCCCCGCCTCGAGGGTTTCTGGAAACACCATATATTTT. This chain uses TRBV4-3 with TRBJ1-3; D is uncertain. CDR1 and CDR2 from the germline V gene are LGHNA and YSLEER. This CDR3 spans 16 amino acids. Trimming removed 4 bases at V and 1 base at J, with 14 bases between.

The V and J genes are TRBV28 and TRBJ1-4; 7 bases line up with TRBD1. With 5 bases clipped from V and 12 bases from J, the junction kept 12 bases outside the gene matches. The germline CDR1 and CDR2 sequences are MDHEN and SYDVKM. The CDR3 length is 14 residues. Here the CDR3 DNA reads TGTGCCAGCAGTCAAGGGACAGTGCTGAGGGAACTGTTTTTT. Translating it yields CASSQGTVLRELFF.

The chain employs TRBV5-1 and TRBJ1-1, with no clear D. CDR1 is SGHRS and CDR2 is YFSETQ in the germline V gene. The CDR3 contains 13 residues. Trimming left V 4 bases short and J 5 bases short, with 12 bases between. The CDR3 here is CASSGSGGTEAFF. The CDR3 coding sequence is TGCGCCAGCAGCGGATCAGGTGGGACTGAAGCTTTCTTT.